The 23 T cell receptor beta chains in this list originate from one sample, sequenced in a study of patients and donors after allogeneic stem cell transplantation. Each CDR3 protein is one row after TCRdb ran MiXCR on the RT-PCR reads. Of over 65,000 distinct CDR3 sequences listed, 26% are singletons. The material sequenced was blood, either unsorted or a sorted T cell fraction (not recorded which). The source is a human donor who was either an allogeneic HSCT recipient or a stem cell or donor lymphocyte infusion donor (not recorded which). It is not recorded whose cells these are; they may come from a transplant donor.

This clonotype came up once. The chain recombines TRBV18 with TRBJ2-1; D is uncertain. The ends were cut back, 2 bases at V and 8 bases at J, with 10 bases in the middle. CDR3 length: 13 amino acids. Per the germline V gene, CDR1 is KGHSH and CDR2 is LQKENI. The CDR3 sequence is CASSPEVDYEQFF. The CDR3 region has the DNA TGTGCCAGCTCACCAGAGGTTGACTATGAGCAGTTCTTC.

This chain links TRBV20-1 with TRBJ2-7, with D perhaps assigned TRBD1 or TRBD2 (5 bases each). Trimming removed 1 base at V and 4 bases at J, with 11 bases between. This CDR3 region has 13 residues. The V gene's germline CDR1 is DFQATT and CDR2 SNEGSKA (reference sequence). CDR3 amino acids: CSARGGKAYEQYF. The DNA for the CDR3 is TGCAGTGCTAGAGGGGGGAAGGCTTACGAGCAGTACTTC.

DNA for the CDR3: TGTGCCAGCAGATGGACTAGCGGGGGCACAGATACGCAGTATTTT. Translating it yields CASRWTSGGTDTQYF. J is TRBJ2-3 and V is TRBV12-3 or TRBV12-4, with 12 bases lining up with TRBD2. This CDR3 is 15 amino acids long. The J segment lost 1 base and the V segment lost 6 bases, leaving 2 bases of the junction unmatched.

The rearrangement uses TRBV5-1 and TRBJ2-4, with a possible D match to TRBD1 (6 bases). This CDR3 contains 19 residues. Trimming removed 4 bases from V and 2 bases from J, with 25 bases in between. From germline, CDR1 is SGHRS and CDR2 YFSETQ. The CDR3 coding sequence is TGCGCCAGCAGCCTAGTGGCCGGGACACAATACGTCCCCAAAAACATTCAGTACTTC. Its translation: CASSLVAGTQYVPKNIQYF.

In this sample, this clonotype turned up a few times. The chain is built from TRBV7-9 and TRBJ1-1; a possible D gene is TRBD1 (5 bases). Germline V gene data show CDR1 as SEHNR and CDR2 as FQNEAQ (reference sequence). Trimming removed 2 bases from V and 3 bases from J, with 7 bases in between. The CDR3 has 13 amino acids. This CDR3 is CASSLRDYTEAFF. CDR3 nucleotide sequence: TGTGCCAGCAGCTTAAGGGACTACACTGAAGCTTTCTTT.

This clonotype has just a few counts. This chain joins TRBV7-2 and TRBJ2-2, with D perhaps matching TRBD1 (5 bases). Germline loops: CDR1 SGHTA, CDR2 FQGNSA. Trimming left V 2 bases short and J 0 bases short, with 10 bases between. This CDR3 has 16 amino acids. CDR3 protein: CASSLWGGANTGELFF. The CDR3 DNA is TGTGCCAGCAGCTTATGGGGCGGAGCGAACACCGGGGAGCTGTTTTTT.

This sequence joins TRBV9 and TRBJ2-1, with 7 bases that match TRBD2. CDR1 SGDLS and CDR2 YYNGEE come from the germline V gene. The CDR3 covers 15 residues. With V trimmed by 0 bases and J by 7 bases, 7 bases remained unmatched. DNA of the CDR3: TGTGCCAGCAGCGTAGAGGGACTAACTGCGAATGAGCAGTTCTTC. This sequence encodes CASSVEGLTANEQFF.

In its sample, this clonotype ranks as medium-sized. The chain recombines TRBV6-5 with TRBJ1-1; perhaps TRBD1 as D (6 bases). Trimming shortened V by 8 bases and J by 0 bases, and 19 bases separated the two germline ends. The CDR3 consists of 16 residues. Looked up from germline, CDR1 is MNHEY and CDR2 is SVGAGI. The chain's CDR3 is CASGRETGLMNTEAFF. The CDR3 region has the DNA TGTGCCAGCGGCCGTGAGACAGGTCTCATGAACACTGAAGCTTTCTTT.

The J gene is TRBJ2-3, the V gene TRBV25-1; tentatively, D is TRBD1 (6 bases). CDR3 length equals 13 residues. The V end was cut by 4 bases, the J end by 1 base, with 6 bases between. Per the germline V gene, CDR1 is MGHDK and CDR2 is SYGVNS. Written as DNA, the CDR3 is TGTGCCAGCAGTGGGACAGGCACAGATACGCAGTATTTT. Residues: CASSGTGTDTQYF.

The CDR3 nucleotides read TGTGCCAGCAGCCAAGTTGTCTCGAGCAATCAGCCCCAGCATTTT. This encodes CASSQVVSSNQPQHF. The chain employs TRBV4-2 and TRBJ1-5; D gene ambiguous. The CDR3 sequence is 15 residues long. Trimming stripped 1 base from V and 1 base from J, with 8 bases between. Germline V CDR1 and CDR2: LGHNA, YNFKEQ.

There are a few counts of this clonotype. The chain's CDR3 is CASSLRVSESPLHF. For the CDR3, the DNA is TGTGCCAGCAGTTTACGGGTTTCGGAATCACCCCTCCACTTT. This chain links TRBV12-3 or TRBV12-4 with TRBJ1-6; D uncertain. The V gene lost 2 bases and the J gene lost 10 bases, with 12 bases spanning the gap. The CDR3 contains 14 residues.

This clonotype was picked up a small number of times. V usage is TRBV4-3 and J usage is TRBJ2-7; D is undetermined. The germline V and J ends were trimmed by 0 bases and 9 bases, with 15 bases remaining between them. CDR1 is LGHNA and CDR2 is YSLEER in the germline V gene. The CDR3 extends over 14 amino acids. The CDR3 region is CASSQEIREVVQYF. The CDR3 DNA sequence: TGCGCCAGCAGCCAAGAGATAAGAGAGGTCGTGCAGTACTTC.

The chain couples TRBV4-2 to TRBJ2-2, with 13 bases identical to TRBD2. Germline CDR1 LGHNA, CDR2 YNFKEQ. Unmatched junction bases numbered 16, after V lost 5 bases and J lost 10 bases. The CDR3 loop spans 18 amino acids. This CDR3 is CASSAWTSGGLYGEELFF. CDR3 in DNA: TGTGCCAGCAGCGCCTGGACTAGCGGGGGCCTCTATGGAGAGGAGCTGTTTTTT.

This clonotype was seen repeatedly, ten times or more. J is TRBJ1-5 and V is TRBV7-9; no definite D call. Per germline, CDR1 SEHNR and CDR2 FQNEAQ (reference sequence). V gave up 5 bases and J gave up 4 bases, with 6 bases separating them. The CDR3 length is 12 residues. CDR3 amino acids: CASSLSNQPQHF. The CDR3 coding sequence is TGTGCCAGCAGCCTATCAAATCAGCCCCAGCATTTT.

This clonotype was counted only a few times. J is TRBJ2-5 and V is TRBV7-9; the match to TRBD1 covers 9 bases. Per the germline V gene, CDR1 is SEHNR and CDR2 is FQNEAQ (reference sequence). The J segment lost 4 bases and the V segment lost 9 bases, leaving 9 bases of the junction unmatched. The CDR3 is 14 residues long. CDR3 sequence (DNA): TGTGCCAGTTACGCACAGGACAGGGGAGAGACCCAGTACTTC. This translates into CASYAQDRGETQYF.

This clonotype was counted only a few times. The chain joins TRBV29-1 to TRBJ1-2, with D unresolved. V lost 4 bases and J 4 bases, leaving 13 bases between the germline ends. Germline CDR1 reads SQVTM; CDR2 reads ANQGSEA. The CDR3 runs 13 residues. Here the CDR3 DNA reads TGCAGCGTTGTTCTCCAGTCAGGCTATGGCTACACCTTC. This encodes CSVVLQSGYGYTF.

The chain recombines TRBV4-3 with TRBJ1-1; D not resolved. V was trimmed by 4 bases and J by 3 bases, leaving 21 bases between them. The V gene's germline CDR1 is LGHNA and CDR2 YSLEER. The CDR3 consists of 17 residues. The CDR3, as DNA: TGCGCCAGCAGCCGCCGGGATGGAGGTTATCAGTACACTGAAGCTTTCTTT. Translating gives CASSRRDGGYQYTEAFF.

The rearrangement links TRBV29-1 to TRBJ1-2; no clear D gene. This CDR3 is 13 amino acids long. V was pared by 5 bases and J by 0 bases, with 10 bases between. Per the germline V gene, CDR1 is SQVTM and CDR2 is ANQGSEA. The CDR3 region is CSVQRSANYGYTF. As DNA, the CDR3 is TGCAGCGTTCAAAGGTCAGCTAACTATGGCTACACCTTC.

The chain is built from TRBV5-1 and TRBJ2-5; TRBD1 agrees at 10 bases. The CDR3 totals 16 residues. Germline CDR1 is SGHRS and CDR2 is YFSETQ. J lost 5 bases, V lost 2 bases, and 9 bases had no gene match. Here the CDR3 reads CASSFITTGGFETQYF. The CDR3 coding sequence is TGCGCCAGCAGCTTTATAACGACAGGGGGCTTCGAGACCCAGTACTTC.

This clonotype was found a few times. The rearrangement uses TRBV29-1 and TRBJ2-1; the match to TRBD1 covers 7 bases. Germline trimming cut 6 bases from V and 5 bases from J; bases unmatched to any gene: 13. The CDR3 runs to 15 residues. Germline assignment: CDR1 SQVTM and CDR2 ANQGSEA. CDR3 protein: CSVYNPRDSHNEQFF. The DNA for the CDR3 is TGCAGCGTCTACAACCCCCGGGACAGTCACAATGAGCAGTTCTTC.

The gene calls are TRBV28 and TRBJ2-7; D is unclear. Germline CDR1 and CDR2: MDHEN and SYDVKM. CDR3 size: 17 residues. V was shortened by 4 bases and J by 0 bases, with 19 bases between the two germline ends. The CDR3 sequence is CASSSAPYSAGSYEQYF. Here the CDR3 DNA reads TGTGCCAGCAGTTCCGCCCCGTACAGCGCCGGCTCCTACGAGCAGTACTTC.

CDR3 DNA: TGTGCCAGCAGTTTGAATTACAATGAGCAGTTCTTC. This gives the protein CASSLNYNEQFF. The J gene is TRBJ2-1, the V gene TRBV12-3 or TRBV12-4, with no clear D. The CDR3 runs 12 residues. V was shortened by 3 bases and J by 4 bases, with 4 bases between the two germline ends.

In its sample, this clonotype was seen a few times. V gene TRBV10-3 combines with J gene TRBJ1-1; D is unresolved. The CDR3 runs to 12 residues. V gave up 4 bases and J gave up 0 bases, with 3 bases separating them. Germline V gives CDR1 ENHRY, CDR2 SYGVKD. CDR3 in DNA: TGTGCCATCAGTGGGATGAACACTGAAGCTTTCTTT. Amino acid sequence: CAISGMNTEAFF.